This T cell receptor beta chain was identified during a study of blood T cell repertoires in COVID-19. Study-level background: Sample material is recorded as cDNA or gDNA derived from T cells, B-cell-depleted T cells, or PBMCs.

CDR3 size: 13 residues. Germline-derived CDR1 and CDR2 are MGHDK and SYGVNS. Between the trimmed V and J ends, which lost 4 bases and 10 bases, there was a span of 13 bases. Sequenced by immunoSEQ multiplex PCR; TCRdb stores in-frame clones only, minus some. The table lists about 170,000 clones, about 86% of them singletons. Sequencing used peripheral blood. This TCR was sampled from a young man with active or convalescent COVID-19. J is TRBJ1-4 and V is TRBV25-1; no firm D call. CDR3 DNA sequence: TGTGCCAGCAGTGCTCTCCACCTAGGAAAACTGTTTTTT. It yields the protein CASSALHLGKLFF.